Below, 27 T cell receptor beta chains from the same sample are listed, as sequenced in a study of blood T cell repertoires in COVID-19 (dated by TCRdb to 2020 to 2022). Receptor amplification or capture employed the immunoSEQ multiplex PCR assay. Not all clones reach the TCRdb copy of this immuneACCESS table, which keeps in-frame sequences only. Checked studies attribute under half of the gap to unresolved V genes and leave the rest unexplained. The sample table shows 180,000 or so clones, and more than 70% are seen once. Together, the top ten hold around 6% of the sample. Sequenced: PBMCs or T cells enriched from blood (not recorded which). These TCRs come from a man aged 40-49 years with acute COVID-19.

The gene calls are TRBV12-5 and TRBJ2-5, with a tentative D call TRBD2 (6 bases). Germline CDR1 is LGHNT and CDR2 is FRNRAP. This CDR3 is built from 12 residues. V was shortened by 7 bases and J by 4 bases, with 10 bases between the two germline ends. The CDR3 DNA sequence: TGTGCTAGTGCAGAAGCGGGAGAGACCCAGTACTTC. It specifies CASAEAGETQYF. The whole variable domain, remainder taken from reference TRBV12-5 and TRBJ2-5, is DARVTQTPRHKVTEMGQEVTMRCQPILGHNTVFWYRQTMMQGLELLAYFRNRAPLDDSGMPKDRFSAEMPDATLATLKIQPSEPRDSAVYFCASAEAGETQYFGPGTRLLVL.

With regard to this clone: The junction shows a germline mismatch at one end, possibly a read error. The rearrangement links TRBV28 to TRBJ1-5, with D maybe TRBD1 (5 bases). Per the germline V gene, CDR1 is MDHEN and CDR2 is SYDVKM. This CDR3 comprises 15 residues. The CDR3 here is CASSLRGVSDQPQHF. CDR3 nucleotide sequence: TGTGCCAGCAGTCTACGGGGGGTTAGCGATCAGCCCCAGCATTTT.

This chain links TRBV19 with TRBJ2-7, with 11 bases fitting TRBD1. Germline values: CDR1 LNHDA, CDR2 SQIVND (reference sequence). V gave up 5 bases and J gave up 0 bases; unmatched junction bases: 6. CDR3 length: 16 residues. The CDR3 here is CASSRGQGANSYEQYF. The DNA of the CDR3 is TGTGCCAGTAGTCGAGGACAGGGGGCAAACTCCTACGAGCAGTACTTC. Looking up the rest from reference TRBV19 and TRBJ2-7 gives the full variable domain: DGGITQSPKYLFRKEGQNVTLSCEQNLNHDAMYWYRQDPGQGLRLIYYSQIVNDFQKGDIAEGYSVSREKKESFPLTVTSAQKNPTAFYLCASSRGQGANSYEQYFGPGTRLTVT.

This clone was detected a few times. The gene calls are TRBV7-8 and TRBJ1-2; 8 bases match TRBD1. From germline, CDR1 is SGHVS and CDR2 FQNEAQ. Germline trimming cut 1 base from V and 4 bases from J; bases unmatched to any gene: 8. This CDR3 comprises 16 residues. CDR3 nucleotides: TGTGCCAGCAGCTTAGGGATTGGACAGGGTGGCTATGGCTACACCTTC. This sequence encodes CASSLGIGQGGYGYTF. Looking up the rest from reference TRBV7-8 and TRBJ1-2 gives the full variable domain: GAGVSQSPRYKVAKRGQDVALRCDPISGHVSLFWYQQALGQGPEFLTYFQNEAQLDKSGLPSDRFFAERPEGSVSTLKIQRTQQEDSAVYLCASSLGIGQGGYGYTFGSGTRLTVV.

The gene calls are TRBV27 and TRBJ2-1; D gene unclear. Germline-derived CDR1 and CDR2 are MNHEY and SMNVEV (reference sequence). V lost 5 bases to trimming and J lost 14 bases, with 19 bases between them. The CDR3 length is 13 residues. The CDR3 nucleotides read TGTGCCAGCAGTCGGGTCCTTGGTTTATGGGAGTTCTTC. Translation: CASSRVLGLWEFF.

The chain joins TRBV30 to TRBJ1-5, with D perhaps matching TRBD1 (6 bases). CDR1 is GTSNPN, CDR2 SVGIG, per germline (reference sequence). This CDR3 has 14 residues. CDR3 DNA sequence: TGTGCAGGGACGACAGGACTAGGCAATCAGCCCCAGCATTTT. As protein: CAGTTGLGNQPQHF. Based on the CDR3 plus reference TRBV30 and TRBJ1-5, the full variable domain is SQTIHQWPATLVQPVGSPLSLECTVEGTSNPNLYWYRQAAGRGLQLLFYSVGIGQISSEVPQNLSASRPQDRQFILSSKKLLLSDSGFYLCAGTTGLGNQPQHFGDGTRLSIL.

This rearrangement joins TRBV5-1 to TRBJ1-5; 7 bases are a match to TRBD1. After removal of 1 base from V and 3 bases from J, the junction contained 4 bases not matched to a gene. The germline V gene has CDR1 SGHRS and CDR2 YFSETQ. This CDR3 contains 15 residues. The CDR3 protein is CASSLTGATNQPQHF. The DNA of the CDR3 is TGCGCCAGCAGCTTGACAGGGGCCACCAATCAGCCCCAGCATTTT.

The table lists this clone with many counts. The CDR3: CASSADRYQETQYF. The DNA for the CDR3 is TGTGCCAGCAGCGCCGACAGGTACCAAGAGACCCAGTACTTC. This chain connects TRBV5-4 to TRBJ2-5, with a tentative D call TRBD1 (6 bases). V lost 4 bases, J lost 0 bases, and 10 bases lay in between. CDR1 SGHNT and CDR2 YYREEE come from the germline V gene (reference sequence). The CDR3 runs to 14 residues.

The V gene is TRBV5-1, the J gene TRBJ2-3; D might be TRBD2 (6 bases). V dropped 0 bases and J dropped 0 bases, with 20 bases sitting between them. The CDR3 spans 19 residues. Germline V gene data show CDR1 as SGHRS and CDR2 as YFSETQ. The CDR3 protein is CASSLGYGGALSSTDTQYF. CDR3 nucleotides: TGCGCCAGCAGCTTGGGGTACGGGGGAGCGCTCTCTAGCACAGATACGCAGTATTTT.

The genes are TRBV24-1 and TRBJ1-5; tentative D call: TRBD1 (5 bases). Germline CDR1 is KGHDR and CDR2 is SFDVKD. CDR3 length: 14 residues. The V and J ends lost 0 bases and 4 bases respectively, with 6 bases between them. CDR3 in DNA: TGTGCCACCAGTGATTTGGGGGGGAATCAGCCCCAGCATTTT. This encodes CATSDLGGNQPQHF.

The V and J genes are TRBV4-2 and TRBJ1-2, with a weak D call TRBD1 (6 bases). Germline values: CDR1 LGHNA, CDR2 YNFKEQ. Deletions cut 1 base from V and 0 bases from J, with 12 bases between. The CDR3 covers 16 residues. CDR3 sequence reads: CASSQGAGQTNYGYTF. In nucleotides, the CDR3 is TGTGCCAGCAGCCAAGGGGCCGGACAGACTAACTATGGCTACACCTTC.

V is TRBV27 and J is TRBJ1-6; D is undetermined. The CDR3 consists of 15 residues. Deletions cut 7 bases from V and 8 bases from J, with 18 bases between. CDR1 is MNHEY and CDR2 is SMNVEV in the germline V gene (reference sequence). CDR3 residues: CASTLRSMWDSPLHF. CDR3 DNA: TGTGCCAGCACCCTTCGGAGTATGTGGGATTCACCCCTCCACTTT.

V gene TRBV5-1 combines with J gene TRBJ2-7, with D possibly TRBD1 on 6 matching bases. The germline V and J ends were trimmed by 0 bases and 5 bases, with 15 bases remaining between them. This CDR3 comprises 15 residues. Germline V gene data show CDR1 as SGHRS and CDR2 as YFSETQ. The CDR3 sequence: CASSLGTGSANEQYF. The CDR3 nucleotides read TGCGCCAGCAGCTTGGGTACAGGGTCGGCGAACGAGCAGTACTTC. The whole variable domain, filled in from reference TRBV5-1 and TRBJ2-7, reads KAGVTQTPRYLIKTRGQQVTLSCSPISGHRSVSWYQQTPGQGLQFLFEYFSETQRNKGNFPGRFSGRQFSNSRSEMNVSTLELGDSALYLCASSLGTGSANEQYFGPGTRLTVT.

This clone was detected only a few times. V is TRBV7-9 and J is TRBJ1-6; a possible D gene is TRBD1 (5 bases). Trimming removed 0 bases at V and 3 bases at J, with 12 bases between. This CDR3 is built from 17 residues. Germline V gene lookup returns CDR1 SEHNR and CDR2 FQNEAQ (reference sequence). In DNA, the CDR3 is TGTGCCAGCAGCTTAGCGCCCGGGACTGTCTATAATTCACCCCTCCACTTT. Residues: CASSLAPGTVYNSPLHF.

The V and J genes are TRBV28 and TRBJ1-5; possible D gene TRBD1, 5 bases. The V end was cut by 7 bases, the J end by 6 bases, with 10 bases between. CDR1 MDHEN and CDR2 SYDVKM come from the germline V gene. CDR3 length: 12 amino acids. The CDR3 DNA follows: TGTGCCAGCACGGGGAGGGGTCAGCCCCAGCATTTT. This translates into CASTGRGQPQHF.

This clone has a handful of counts. V usage is TRBV5-1 and J usage is TRBJ2-1; no firm D call. V shed 0 bases and J shed 4 bases, with 8 bases lying between them. This CDR3 is built from 14 residues. The germline V gene has CDR1 SGHRS and CDR2 YFSETQ. The CDR3 spells CASSLDLLYNEQFF. As DNA, the CDR3 is TGCGCCAGCAGCTTGGACCTACTTTACAATGAGCAGTTCTTC. Full variable domain (remainder filled in from reference TRBV5-1 and TRBJ2-1): KAGVTQTPRYLIKTRGQQVTLSCSPISGHRSVSWYQQTPGQGLQFLFEYFSETQRNKGNFPGRFSGRQFSNSRSEMNVSTLELGDSALYLCASSLDLLYNEQFFGPGTRLTVL.

The V and J genes are TRBV11-2 and TRBJ2-7, with D perhaps TRBD2 (6 bases). Trimming took 9 bases from V and 7 from J, leaving 25 bases between them. The CDR3 covers 15 residues. CDR1 is SGHAT and CDR2 is FQNNGV in the germline V gene. The CDR3 DNA sequence: TGTGCCAGTTCCTTGTCGGGACTCCAGTGGGGAGAGCAGTACTTC. The encoded protein is CASSLSGLQWGEQYF.

This clone was observed a single time. The chain uses TRBV4-2 and TRBJ2-1, with 7 bases aligning to TRBD1. Per germline, CDR1 LGHNA and CDR2 YNFKEQ. The CDR3 covers 14 residues. Trimming at V came to 4 bases and at J to 10 bases, leaving 10 bases not matched to a gene. The CDR3 DNA follows: TGTGCCAGCAGCCCCGGGACAGCCAACACGGAGCAGTTCTTC. Encoded protein: CASSPGTANTEQFF.

In DNA, the CDR3 is TGCGCCAGCAGCTTGAAAGGGATTGGGACTCTGAACACTGAAGCTTTCTTT. It translates to CASSLKGIGTLNTEAFF. The rearrangement joins TRBV5-1 to TRBJ1-1; a weak D match, TRBD1 (5 bases). V dropped 1 base and J dropped 0 bases, with 16 bases sitting between them. Germline V gene sequence: CDR1 SGHRS, CDR2 YFSETQ. The CDR3 has 17 amino acids.

The V and J genes are TRBV27 and TRBJ2-2; D is unclear. V lost 3 bases and J lost 3, with 8 bases in between. The CDR3 covers 14 residues. Germline V gives CDR1 MNHEY, CDR2 SMNVEV (reference sequence). The CDR3, as DNA: TGTGCCAGCAGTTTCCAACGGGACACCGGGGAGCTGTTTTTT. This translates into CASSFQRDTGELFF.

The chain links TRBV6-2 or TRBV6-3 to TRBJ2-6; the D gene is possibly TRBD1 (6 bases). CDR1 MNHEY and CDR2 SVGEGT come from the germline V gene. The CDR3 is 15 residues long. Trimming removed 6 bases at V and 3 bases at J, with 12 bases between. CDR3 DNA sequence: TGTGCCAGCAGCGTAACAGGGTTTGGGGCCAACGTCCTGACTTTC. Its protein product is CASSVTGFGANVLTF.

J is TRBJ2-3 and V is TRBV5-1, with D possibly TRBD1 on 5 matching bases. CDR3 size: 14 residues. Germline V lookup: CDR1 SGHRS, CDR2 YFSETQ. V lost 4 bases and J lost 3, with 12 bases in between. The CDR3 spells CASSQTQGTDTQYF. The CDR3 DNA reads as TGCGCCAGCAGCCAAACCCAGGGTACAGATACGCAGTATTTT.

In this sample, this clone turned up a few times. The DNA of the CDR3 is TGTGCCAGCAGCTCACAGGGCGGTCAGCCCCAGCATTTT. This codes for CASSSQGGQPQHF. The chain couples TRBV5-8 to TRBJ1-5; D perhaps matches TRBD1 (6 bases). The V end lost 3 bases, the J end lost 6 bases, and 10 bases lay between the germline ends. The CDR3 runs 13 residues. Per the germline V gene, CDR1 is SGHTS and CDR2 is YDEGEE.

The chain links TRBV2 to TRBJ2-1; 8 bases align to TRBD1. The CDR3 has 13 amino acids. Germline trimming cut 8 bases from V and 5 bases from J; bases unmatched to any gene: 5. Germline-derived CDR1 and CDR2 are SNHLY and FYNNEI. CDR3 DNA sequence: TGTGCCAGCGGCGGGACAGGCAACAATGAGCAGTTCTTC. This encodes CASGGTGNNEQFF.

The chain has TRBV27 and TRBJ2-4; D is possibly TRBD2 (5 bases). The CDR3 consists of 19 residues. V lost 2 bases and J 11 bases, leaving 31 bases between the germline ends. The germline V gene encodes CDR1 MNHEY and CDR2 SMNVEV (reference sequence). In DNA, the CDR3 is TGTGCCAGCAGTTTAGGGTATAGGCTAAGCGGCGGACCAAAGACCGTTCAGTACTTC. Translation gives CASSLGYRLSGGPKTVQYF.

The V gene is TRBV29-1, the J gene TRBJ2-5, with D possibly matching TRBD1 (6 bases). Trimming removed 7 bases from V and 3 bases from J, with 12 bases in between. The CDR3 has 12 residues. The germline gives CDR1 SQVTM, CDR2 ANQGSEA. CDR3 sequence (DNA): TGCAGCGCCCGTTCAGGGGAAGAGACCCAGTACTTC. Encoded protein: CSARSGEETQYF.

The chain's CDR3 is CASSGDREETQYF. CDR3 DNA sequence: TGTGCCAGCAGCGGGGACAGGGAAGAGACCCAGTACTTC. The chain uses TRBV7-3 and TRBJ2-5; 9 nucleotides match TRBD1. The CDR3 spans 13 residues. Trimming at V came to 5 bases and at J to 3 bases, leaving 1 base not matched to a gene. Germline CDR1 and CDR2: SGHTA and FQGTGA.